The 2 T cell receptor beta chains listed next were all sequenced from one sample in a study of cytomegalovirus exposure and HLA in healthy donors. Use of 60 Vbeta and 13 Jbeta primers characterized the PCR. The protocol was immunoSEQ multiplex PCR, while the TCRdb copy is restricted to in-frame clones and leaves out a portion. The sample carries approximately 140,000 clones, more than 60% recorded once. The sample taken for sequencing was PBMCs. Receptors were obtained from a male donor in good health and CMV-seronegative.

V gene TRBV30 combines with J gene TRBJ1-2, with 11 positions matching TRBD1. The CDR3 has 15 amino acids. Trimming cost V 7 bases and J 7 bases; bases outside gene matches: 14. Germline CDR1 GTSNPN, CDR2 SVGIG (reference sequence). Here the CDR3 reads CAFYRDRGFGGGYTF. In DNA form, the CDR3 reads TGTGCCTTCTACCGGGACAGGGGGTTCGGCGGTGGCTACACCTTC.

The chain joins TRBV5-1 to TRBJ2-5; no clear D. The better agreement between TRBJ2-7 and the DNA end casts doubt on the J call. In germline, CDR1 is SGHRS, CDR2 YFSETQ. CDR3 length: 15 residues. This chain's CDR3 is CASSLQVRGSYEQYF. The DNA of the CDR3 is TGCGCCAGCAGCTTGCAAGTTCGCGGCTCCTACGAGCAGTACTTC.